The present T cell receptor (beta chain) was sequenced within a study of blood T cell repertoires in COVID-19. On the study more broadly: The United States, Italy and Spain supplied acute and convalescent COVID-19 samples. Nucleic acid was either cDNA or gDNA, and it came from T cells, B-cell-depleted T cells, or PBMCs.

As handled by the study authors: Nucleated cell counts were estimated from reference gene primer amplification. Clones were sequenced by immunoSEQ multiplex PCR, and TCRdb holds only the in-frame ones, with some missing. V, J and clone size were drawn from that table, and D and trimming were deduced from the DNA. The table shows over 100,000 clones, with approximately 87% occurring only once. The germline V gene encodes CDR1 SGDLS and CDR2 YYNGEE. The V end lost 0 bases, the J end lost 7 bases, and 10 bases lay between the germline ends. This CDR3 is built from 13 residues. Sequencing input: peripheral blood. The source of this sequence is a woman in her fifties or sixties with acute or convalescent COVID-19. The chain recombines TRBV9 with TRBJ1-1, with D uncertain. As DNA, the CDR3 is TGTGCCAGCAGCGTAGTGACGGAGGGTGAAGCTTTCTTT. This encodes CASSVVTEGEAFF. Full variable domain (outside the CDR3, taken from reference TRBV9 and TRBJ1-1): DSGVTQTPKHLITATGQRVTLRCSPRSGDLSVYWYQQSLDQGLQFLIQYYNGEERAKGNILERFSAQQFPDLHSELNLSSLELGDSALYFCASSVVTEGEAFFGQGTRLTVV.